This entry lists 8 T cell receptor beta chains sequenced from one sample in a study of breast tumors, draining lymph nodes, adjacent tissues. Each CDR3 protein gets one entry after TCRdb re-called the multiplex PCR reads with MiXCR. The top ten hold about 18% of the sample, which has 30,000 to 35,000 distinct CDR3 sequences, 63% seen once. The sample taken for sequencing was breast tumor tissue. The origin of the receptors is a female donor with breast cancer. Some clones in this sample may be carry-over from other donors' samples.

This clonotype was found many times. Just one base apart from a much larger clone, this may be a read error. The chain links TRBV20-1 to TRBJ1-2; a weak D match, TRBD1 (6 bases). CDR1 and CDR2 from the germline V gene are DFQATT and SNEGSKA (reference sequence). V dropped 0 bases and J dropped 4 bases, with 15 bases sitting between them. The CDR3 runs 15 residues. CDR3 in amino acids: CSARDITGTTYGYTF. The DNA for the CDR3 is TGCAGTGCTAGAGATATCACAGGGACTACCTATGGCTACACCTTC.

This chain uses TRBV7-3 with TRBJ2-3, with TRBD2 matching over 10 bases. Germline V gene data show CDR1 as SGHTA and CDR2 as FQGTGA. J gave up 5 bases and V 4 bases, and 9 bases lay outside the gene matches. The CDR3 runs to 16 residues. This chain's CDR3 is CASSSRSGGAVDTQYF. DNA for the CDR3: TGTGCCAGCAGCTCCAGAAGCGGGGGGGCGGTAGATACGCAGTATTTT.

CDR3 in amino acids: CSARGTVKETQYF. CDR3 sequence (DNA): TGCAGTGCCCGGGGTACCGTCAAAGAGACCCAGTACTTC. V and J are TRBV20-1 and TRBJ2-5; possibly TRBD2 for D (5 bases). Germline values: CDR1 DFQATT, CDR2 SNEGSKA (reference sequence). V was trimmed by 6 bases and J by 3 bases, leaving 14 bases between them. The CDR3 runs 13 residues.

This clonotype has a count of ten or more. The chain is built from TRBV19 and TRBJ1-5, with TRBD1 matching 8 bases. This CDR3 spans 15 amino acids. Germline CDR1 and CDR2: LNHDA and SQIVND (reference sequence). V trimming: 3 bases; J trimming: 2 bases; junction bases outside the gene matches: 3. The CDR3 DNA is TGTGCCAGTAGTATTACAGGGGGGCGCAATCAGCCCCAGCATTTT. This encodes CASSITGGRNQPQHF.

In this sample, this clonotype is hyperexpanded. The chain links TRBV15 to TRBJ2-1; 14 bases fit TRBD2. This CDR3 has 19 amino acids. V lost 2 bases to trimming and J lost 9 bases; unmatched junction nucleotides: 15. Germline CDR1 is LNHNV and CDR2 is YYDKDF (reference sequence). The CDR3 sequence is CATSRMGTSGSGTSREQFF. CDR3 coding DNA: TGTGCCACCAGCAGAATGGGGACTAGCGGGAGTGGAACGTCACGTGAGCAGTTCTTC.

The chain recombines TRBV10-3 with TRBJ2-3; 13 bases line up with TRBD2. The CDR3 contains 14 residues. CDR1 is ENHRY, CDR2 SYGVKD, per germline. V shed 10 bases and J 3 bases; nucleotides not matched to a gene: 4. The CDR3 is CATRTSGSTDTQYF. DNA for the CDR3: TGTGCCACCAGGACTAGCGGGAGTACAGATACGCAGTATTTT.

V is TRBV12-3 or TRBV12-4 and J is TRBJ2-7; D tentatively reads TRBD1 or TRBD2 (5 bases each). This CDR3 contains 15 residues. V lost 4 bases and J 0 bases, leaving 13 bases between the germline ends. The CDR3: CASSSGPMSSYEQYF. In DNA form, the CDR3 reads TGTGCCAGCAGTTCGGGACCGATGAGCTCCTACGAGCAGTACTTC.

Here the CDR3 DNA reads TGTGCCAGCAGCTTGCAATCACAGGGGAACTATGGCTACACCTTC. Translation: CASSLQSQGNYGYTF. V and J are TRBV5-5 and TRBJ1-2; 7 bases agree with TRBD1. There are 15 residues in the CDR3. V dropped 1 base and J dropped 2; count of bases not matched to a gene: 5. The germline CDR1 and CDR2 sequences are SGHKS and YYEKEE (reference sequence).